This T cell receptor beta chain is from a study of CD8+CD57+ T cells in acquired aplastic anemia. Whole-study findings and limits: Between patients and controls, CD8+ Simpson's diversity did not vary significantly.

TCR beta VDJ and CDR3 profiling used genomic DNA as template. TCRdb re-analysed the reads in MiXCR, keeping a single row per CDR3 protein. The sample has some 150,000 distinct CDR3 sequences, 41% seen once. The junction had 15 bases not matched to a gene; V was cut back by 11 bases and J by 9 bases. The V gene's germline CDR1 is SGHAT and CDR2 FQNNGV. This CDR3 spans 16 amino acids. Concerning this clonotype itself: Its specificity is unknown. This clone may be a read error of a much larger clone one base away.

This TCR was sampled from a human donor in good health, serving as a control. This chain uses TRBV11-2 with TRBJ2-1, with 14 positions matching TRBD2. The sample comprised sorted CD4+, CD8+, or CD8+CD57+ T cells (not recorded which) from PBMCs. The DNA of the CDR3 is TGTGCCGGCACCGATAGACTAGCGGGAGGGCCAAGTGAGCAGTTCTTC. It yields the protein CAGTDRLAGGPSEQFF.